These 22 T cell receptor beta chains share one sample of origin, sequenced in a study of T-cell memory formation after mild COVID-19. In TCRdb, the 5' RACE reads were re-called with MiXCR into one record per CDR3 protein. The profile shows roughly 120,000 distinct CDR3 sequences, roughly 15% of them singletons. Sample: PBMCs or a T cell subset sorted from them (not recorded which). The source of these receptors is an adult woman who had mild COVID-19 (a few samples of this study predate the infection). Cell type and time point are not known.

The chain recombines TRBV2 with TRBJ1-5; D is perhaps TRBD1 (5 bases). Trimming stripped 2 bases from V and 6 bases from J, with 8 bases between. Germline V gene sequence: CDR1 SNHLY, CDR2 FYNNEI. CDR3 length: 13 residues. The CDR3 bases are TGTGCCAGCAGTGAACTTGGGACTCAGCCCCAGCATTTT. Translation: CASSELGTQPQHF.

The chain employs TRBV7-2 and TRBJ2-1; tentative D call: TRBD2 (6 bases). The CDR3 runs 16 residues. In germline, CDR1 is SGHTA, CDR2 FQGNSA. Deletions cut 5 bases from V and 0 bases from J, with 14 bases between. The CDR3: CASSPRLASSYNEQFF. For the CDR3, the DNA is TGTGCCAGCAGCCCCCGGCTAGCGTCCTCCTACAATGAGCAGTTCTTC.

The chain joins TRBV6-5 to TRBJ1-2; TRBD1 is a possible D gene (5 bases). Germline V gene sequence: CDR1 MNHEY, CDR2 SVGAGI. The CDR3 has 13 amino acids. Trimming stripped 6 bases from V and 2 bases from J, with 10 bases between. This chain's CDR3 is CASRETENYGYTF. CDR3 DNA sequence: TGTGCCAGCAGGGAGACAGAGAACTATGGCTACACCTTC.

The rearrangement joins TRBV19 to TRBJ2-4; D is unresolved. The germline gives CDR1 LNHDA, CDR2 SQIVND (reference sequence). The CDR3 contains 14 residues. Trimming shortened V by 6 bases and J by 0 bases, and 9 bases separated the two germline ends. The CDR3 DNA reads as TGTGCCAGTAGCTTGGATTTAGCCAAAAACATTCAGTACTTC. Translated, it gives CASSLDLAKNIQYF. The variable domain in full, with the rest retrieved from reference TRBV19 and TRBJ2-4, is DGGITQSPKYLFRKEGQNVTLSCEQNLNHDAMYWYRQDPGQGLRLIYYSQIVNDFQKGDIAEGYSVSREKKESFPLTVTSAQKNPTAFYLCASSLDLAKNIQYFGAGTRLSVL.

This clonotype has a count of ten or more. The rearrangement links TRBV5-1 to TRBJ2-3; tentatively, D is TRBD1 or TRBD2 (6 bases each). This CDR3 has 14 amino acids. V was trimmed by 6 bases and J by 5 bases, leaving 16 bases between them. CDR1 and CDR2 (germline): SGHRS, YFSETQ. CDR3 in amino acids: CASMDPGGGDTQYF. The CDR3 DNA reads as TGCGCCAGCATGGATCCCGGGGGCGGAGATACGCAGTATTTT. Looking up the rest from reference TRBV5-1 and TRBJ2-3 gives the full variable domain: KAGVTQTPRYLIKTRGQQVTLSCSPISGHRSVSWYQQTPGQGLQFLFEYFSETQRNKGNFPGRFSGRQFSNSRSEMNVSTLELGDSALYLCASMDPGGGDTQYFGPGTRLTVL.

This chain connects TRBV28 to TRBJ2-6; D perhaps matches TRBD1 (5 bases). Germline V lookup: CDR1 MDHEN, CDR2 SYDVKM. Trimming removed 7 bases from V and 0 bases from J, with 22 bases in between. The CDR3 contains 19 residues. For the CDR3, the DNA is TGTGCCAGCACTCCCCAGGTGGGCAGGGCAACCTCTGGGGCCAACGTCCTGACTTTC. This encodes CASTPQVGRATSGANVLTF.

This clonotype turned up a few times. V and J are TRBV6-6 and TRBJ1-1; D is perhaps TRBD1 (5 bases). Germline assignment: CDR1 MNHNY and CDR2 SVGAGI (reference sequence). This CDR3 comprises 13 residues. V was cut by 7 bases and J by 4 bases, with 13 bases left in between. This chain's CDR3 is CASIDRQGTEAFF. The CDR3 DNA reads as TGTGCCAGCATAGACCGCCAGGGCACTGAAGCTTTCTTT.

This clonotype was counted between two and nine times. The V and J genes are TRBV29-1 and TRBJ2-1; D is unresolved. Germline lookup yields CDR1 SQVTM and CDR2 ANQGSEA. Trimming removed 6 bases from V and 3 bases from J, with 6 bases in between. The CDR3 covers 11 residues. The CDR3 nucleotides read TGCAGCGTAAAACACTACAATGAGCAGTTCTTC. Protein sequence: CSVKHYNEQFF.

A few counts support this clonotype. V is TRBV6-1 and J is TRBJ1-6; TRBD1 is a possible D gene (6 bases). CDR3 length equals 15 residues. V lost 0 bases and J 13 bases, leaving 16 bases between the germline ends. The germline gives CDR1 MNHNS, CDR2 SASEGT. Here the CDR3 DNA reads TGTGCCAGCAGTGAAGCGCAGGGGCCCGTGAGGCCCCTCCACTTT. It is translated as CASSEAQGPVRPLHF.

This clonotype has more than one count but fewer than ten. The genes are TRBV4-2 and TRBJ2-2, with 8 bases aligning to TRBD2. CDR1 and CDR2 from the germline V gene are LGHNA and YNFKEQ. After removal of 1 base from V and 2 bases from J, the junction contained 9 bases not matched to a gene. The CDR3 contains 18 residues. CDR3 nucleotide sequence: TGTGCCAGCAGCCAAGTCGTCAGCGGGGGCCCTAACACCGGGGAGCTGTTTTTT. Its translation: CASSQVVSGGPNTGELFF.

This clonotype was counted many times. The CDR3 region is CASSLDGAGSYNEQFF. In DNA, the CDR3 is TGTGCCAGCAGCTTAGATGGTGCTGGCTCCTACAATGAGCAGTTCTTC. The V call is TRBV11-3, the J call TRBJ2-1; D is ambiguous. CDR1 and CDR2 (germline): SGHNT, YENEEA. Trimming shortened V by 0 bases and J by 0 bases, and 9 bases separated the two germline ends. The CDR3 runs to 16 residues.

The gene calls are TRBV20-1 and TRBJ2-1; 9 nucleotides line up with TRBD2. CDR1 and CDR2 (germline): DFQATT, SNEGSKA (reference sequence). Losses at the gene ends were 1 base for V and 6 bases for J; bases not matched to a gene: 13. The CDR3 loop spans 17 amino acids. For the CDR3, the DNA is TGCAGTGCTAGAGGGGGTAGCGGGAGTAGTTGGGGCAATGAGCAGTTCTTC. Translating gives CSARGGSGSSWGNEQFF.

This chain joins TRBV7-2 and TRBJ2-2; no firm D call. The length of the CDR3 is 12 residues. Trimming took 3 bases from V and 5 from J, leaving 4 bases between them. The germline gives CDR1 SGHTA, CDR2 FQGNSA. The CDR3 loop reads CASSFETGELFF. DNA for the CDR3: TGTGCCAGCAGCTTTGAAACCGGGGAGCTGTTTTTT.

The chain's CDR3 is CASSPPAGTDTQYF. The CDR3 nucleotides read TGTGCCAGCAGCCCCCCGGCCGGGACAGATACGCAGTATTTT. The chain couples TRBV11-3 to TRBJ2-3; D ambiguous. V shed 5 bases and J shed 3 bases, with 12 bases lying between them. The CDR3 runs to 14 residues. The germline V gene encodes CDR1 SGHNT and CDR2 YENEEA.

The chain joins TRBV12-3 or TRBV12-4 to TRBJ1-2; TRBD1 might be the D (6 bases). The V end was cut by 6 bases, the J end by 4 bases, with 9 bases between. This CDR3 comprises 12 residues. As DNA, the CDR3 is TGTGCCAGCAGAGGGGGGTCCTATGGCTACACCTTC. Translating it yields CASRGGSYGYTF.

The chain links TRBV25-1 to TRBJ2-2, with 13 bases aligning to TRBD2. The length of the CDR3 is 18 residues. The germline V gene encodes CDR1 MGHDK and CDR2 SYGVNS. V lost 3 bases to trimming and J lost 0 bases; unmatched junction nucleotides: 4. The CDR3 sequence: CASSDRTSGSANTGELFF. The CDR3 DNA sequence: TGTGCCAGCAGTGACAGGACTAGCGGGAGCGCGAACACCGGGGAGCTGTTTTTT.

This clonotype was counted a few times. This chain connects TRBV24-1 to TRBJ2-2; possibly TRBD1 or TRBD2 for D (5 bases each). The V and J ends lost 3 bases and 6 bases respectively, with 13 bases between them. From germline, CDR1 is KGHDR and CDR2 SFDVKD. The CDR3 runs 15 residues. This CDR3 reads CATSDPTGGSGELFF. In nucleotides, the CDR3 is TGTGCCACCAGTGATCCTACAGGAGGCTCCGGGGAGCTGTTTTTT.

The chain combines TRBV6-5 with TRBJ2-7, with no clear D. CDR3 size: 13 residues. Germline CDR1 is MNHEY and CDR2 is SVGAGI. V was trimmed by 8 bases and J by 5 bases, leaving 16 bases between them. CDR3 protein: CASARTPRDEQYF. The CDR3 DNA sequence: TGTGCCAGCGCGAGAACCCCTCGGGACGAGCAGTACTTC.

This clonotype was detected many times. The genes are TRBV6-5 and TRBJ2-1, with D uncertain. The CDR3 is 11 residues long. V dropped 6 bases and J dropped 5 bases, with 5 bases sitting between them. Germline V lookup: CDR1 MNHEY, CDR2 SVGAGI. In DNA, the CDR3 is TGTGCCAGCAGAAACAACAATGAGCAGTTCTTC. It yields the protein CASRNNNEQFF.

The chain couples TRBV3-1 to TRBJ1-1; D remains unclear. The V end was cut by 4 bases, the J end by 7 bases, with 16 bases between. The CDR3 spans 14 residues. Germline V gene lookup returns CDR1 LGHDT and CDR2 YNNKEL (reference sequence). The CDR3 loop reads CASSRQADTFEAFF. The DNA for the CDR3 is TGTGCCAGCAGCCGTCAAGCCGACACGTTTGAAGCTTTCTTT.

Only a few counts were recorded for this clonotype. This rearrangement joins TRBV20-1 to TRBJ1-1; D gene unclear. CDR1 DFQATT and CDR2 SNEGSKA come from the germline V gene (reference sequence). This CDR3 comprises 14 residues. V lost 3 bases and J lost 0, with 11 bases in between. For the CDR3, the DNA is TGCAGTGCTAGTCCGCCCCCCATGAACACTGAAGCTTTCTTT. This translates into CSASPPPMNTEAFF.

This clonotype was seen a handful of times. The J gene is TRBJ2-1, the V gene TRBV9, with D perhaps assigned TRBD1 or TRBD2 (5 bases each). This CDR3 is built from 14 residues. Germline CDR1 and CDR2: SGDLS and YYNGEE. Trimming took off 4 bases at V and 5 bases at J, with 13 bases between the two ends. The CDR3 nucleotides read TGTGCCAGCAGCATGGGGGACGGCCACAATGAGCAGTTCTTC. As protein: CASSMGDGHNEQFF.